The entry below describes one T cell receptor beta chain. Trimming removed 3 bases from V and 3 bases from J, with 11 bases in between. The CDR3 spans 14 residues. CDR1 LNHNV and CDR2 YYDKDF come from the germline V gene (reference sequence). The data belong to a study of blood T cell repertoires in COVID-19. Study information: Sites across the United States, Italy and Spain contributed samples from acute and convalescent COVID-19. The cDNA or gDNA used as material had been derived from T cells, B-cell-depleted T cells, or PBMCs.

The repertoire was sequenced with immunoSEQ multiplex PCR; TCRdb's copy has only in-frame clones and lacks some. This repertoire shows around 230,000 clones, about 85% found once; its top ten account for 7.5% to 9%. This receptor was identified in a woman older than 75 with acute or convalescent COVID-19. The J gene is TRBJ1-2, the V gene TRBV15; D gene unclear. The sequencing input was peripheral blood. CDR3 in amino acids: CATSRNHGDYGYTF. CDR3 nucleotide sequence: TGTGCCACCAGCAGGAACCACGGAGACTATGGCTACACCTTC.